These T cell receptor beta chains were read from a single sample in a study of PD-1 blockade in classical Hodgkin lymphoma. The method was immunoSEQ multiplex PCR; TCRdb's version includes in-frame clones alone and lacks a portion of them. The repertoire holds about 100,000 clones, with approximately 88% as singletons. The sample was peripheral blood mononuclear cells (PBMCs), taken at baseline. These receptors came from a human donor with classical Hodgkin lymphoma. Both conserved end residues are part of each CDR3. D genes are given only for firm matches. The listing skips clone size in some rows; elsewhere it reads once, few, many or a size class.

CDR3 DNA: TGTGCCAGCAGCCCCCAGGGGCTAGTGTACGAGCAGTACTTC
CDR3 protein: CASSPQGLVYEQYF
J gene: TRBJ2-7
D gene: -
clone size: few
V gene: TRBV7-9

CDR3 DNA: TGTGCCAGTAGTATGCTACCTAGCGGGAGGGCGAACACCGGGGAGCTGTTTTTT
CDR3 protein: CASSMLPSGRANTGELFF
J gene: TRBJ2-2
D gene: TRBD2
clone size: -
V gene: TRBV19

CDR3 DNA: TGCGCCAGCATGCAGAGCTCCTACAATGAGCAGTTCTTC
CDR3 protein: CASMQSSYNEQFF
J gene: TRBJ2-1
D gene: -
clone size: -
V gene: TRBV5-1

CDR3 DNA: TGTGCCAGCAGTGAACTACAGGGAGGAGAGACCCAGTACTTC
CDR3 protein: CASSELQGGETQYF
J gene: TRBJ2-5
D gene: -
clone size: -
V gene: TRBV6-1

CDR3 DNA: TGTGCCAGTACCGATGCAGGGACGGAAAAAAACATTCAGTACTTC
CDR3 protein: CASTDAGTEKNIQYF
J gene: TRBJ2-4
D gene: -
clone size: -
V gene: TRBV19

CDR3 DNA: TGTGCCAGCAGCTTAGTTGGGCTAGCCGGGCCCGCTGAGCAGTTCTTC
CDR3 protein: CASSLVGLAGPAEQFF
J gene: TRBJ2-1
D gene: -
clone size: -
V gene: TRBV7-8

CDR3 DNA: TGTGCCAGCAGCGTAGAAGGGGATGAAAAACTGTTTTTT
CDR3 protein: CASSVEGDEKLFF
J gene: TRBJ1-4
D gene: -
clone size: once
V gene: TRBV9

CDR3 DNA: TGTGCCAGCAGCGTAGGTAGCGGTCCACAAGAGACCCAGTACTTC
CDR3 protein: CASSVGSGPQETQYF
J gene: TRBJ2-5
D gene: -
clone size: -
V gene: TRBV9

CDR3 DNA: TGTGCCAGCAGCTTATTGGACACTGCGAGGGAAAAACTGTTTTTT
CDR3 protein: CASSLLDTAREKLFF
J gene: TRBJ1-4
D gene: -
clone size: -
V gene: TRBV7-9

CDR3 DNA: TGTGCCAGCAGCGTAGCTTCTAGTGGTAGGGAGCAGTTCTTC
CDR3 protein: CASSVASSGREQFF
J gene: TRBJ2-1
D gene: -
clone size: -
V gene: TRBV9

CDR3 DNA: TGTGCCAGGGAACAAGGGGGTAACACCGGGGAGCTGTTTTTT
CDR3 protein: CAREQGGNTGELFF
J gene: TRBJ2-2
D gene: -
clone size: once
V gene: TRBV6-6

CDR3 DNA: TGTGCCTGTGGGGGTGGGGCGCCACCGGGCTATGGCTACACCTTC
CDR3 protein: CACGGGAPPGYGYTF
J gene: TRBJ1-2
D gene: -
clone size: few
V gene: TRBV6-5

CDR3 DNA: TGTGCCAGCAGCCCACCACCCGGACACGGGGAGCTGTTTTTT
CDR3 protein: CASSPPPGHGELFF
J gene: TRBJ2-2
D gene: -
clone size: once
V gene: TRBV7-2

CDR3 DNA: TGTGCCAGCTCACCACGGGTCTCGAGCGGGAGTCTAGGGGAGCTGTTTTTT
CDR3 protein: CASSPRVSSGSLGELFF
J gene: TRBJ2-2
D gene: TRBD2
clone size: -
V gene: TRBV18

CDR3 DNA: TGCGCCAGCAGCTTGGGGGCAGGGGGAACAGATACGCAGTATTTT
CDR3 protein: CASSLGAGGTDTQYF
J gene: TRBJ2-3
D gene: TRBD1
clone size: once
V gene: TRBV5-1

CDR3 DNA: TGTGCCAGCAGCGTCCGACAGGGAGAGGGAATTTCACCCCTCCACTTT
CDR3 protein: CASSVRQGEGISPLHF
J gene: TRBJ1-6
D gene: TRBD1
clone size: -
V gene: TRBV9

CDR3 DNA: TGTGCCAGCAGTTTAGCGGGCACAGATACGCAGTATTTT
CDR3 protein: CASSLAGTDTQYF
J gene: TRBJ2-3
D gene: -
clone size: -
V gene: TRBV2

CDR3 DNA: TGTGCCAGCAGTGAAGCGGGAGGGGAATACGAGCAGTACTTC
CDR3 protein: CASSEAGGEYEQYF
J gene: TRBJ2-7
D gene: TRBD2
clone size: few
V gene: TRBV6-1